This TCR beta chain was captured by sequencing in a study of early T cells in non-severe SARS-CoV-2 infection. Study overall: Bulk RNA taken from unsorted whole blood was sequenced, leaving chains unpaired.

General observations from the study: Matching against VDJdb likely underestimated virus-specific expansions, favoring anti-spike CD8.

This clonotype was counted ten times or more. Its cognate antigen is unknown. Attached unique molecular identifiers marked individual cDNA molecules. Each CDR3 protein gets one entry after TCRdb re-called the 5' RACE reads with MiXCR. The sample includes tens of thousands of distinct CDR3 sequences, roughly 4.5% of them seen just once. From germline, CDR1 is MDHEN and CDR2 SYDVKM. The CDR3 runs 12 residues. V lost 6 bases, J lost 2 bases, and 7 bases lay in between. V and J are TRBV28 and TRBJ1-1; no clear D. The clonotype comes from an adult who was a healthcare worker with PCR-confirmed SARS-CoV-2 infection or an uninfected control (not recorded which). Sequences were obtained from whole blood. The CDR3 loop is CASSYINTEAFF. CDR3 in DNA: TGTGCCAGCAGCTACATAAACACTGAAGCTTTCTTT. Together with reference TRBV28 and TRBJ1-1, the CDR3 gives the full variable domain: DVKVTQSSRYLVKRTGEKVFLECVQDMDHENMFWYRQDPGLGLRLIYFSYDVKMKEKGDIPEGYSVSREKKERFSLILESASTNQTSMYLCASSYINTEAFFGQGTRLTVV.